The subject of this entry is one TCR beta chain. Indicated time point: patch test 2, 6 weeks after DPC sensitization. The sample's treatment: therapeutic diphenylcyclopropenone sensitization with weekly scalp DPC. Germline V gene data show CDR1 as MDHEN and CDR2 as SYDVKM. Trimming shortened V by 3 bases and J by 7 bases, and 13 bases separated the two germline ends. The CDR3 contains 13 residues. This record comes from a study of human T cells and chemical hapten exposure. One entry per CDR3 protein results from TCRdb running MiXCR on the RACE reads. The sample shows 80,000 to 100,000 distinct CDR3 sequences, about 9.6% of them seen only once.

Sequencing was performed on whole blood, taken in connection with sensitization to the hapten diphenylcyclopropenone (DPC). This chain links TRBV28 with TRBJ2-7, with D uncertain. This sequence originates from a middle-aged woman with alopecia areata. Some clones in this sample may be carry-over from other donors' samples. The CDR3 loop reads CASSLPGPREQYF. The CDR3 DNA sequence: TGTGCCAGCAGTTTGCCAGGTCCCAGGGAGCAGTACTTC.